This T cell receptor beta chain was recorded in a study of blood T cell repertoires in COVID-19. Overall study context: Spain, Italy and the United States supplied samples that represented acute and convalescent COVID-19. T cells, B-cell-depleted T cells, or PBMCs supplied cDNA or gDNA.

CDR3 length: 15 amino acids. The germline V gene has CDR1 SGHRS and CDR2 YFSETQ. With 6 bases clipped from V and 2 bases from J, the junction kept 8 bases outside the gene matches. Original methodology: Reference gene primer amplification yielded estimated nucleated cell counts. TCRdb's table, derived via immunoSEQ multiplex PCR, lists solely in-frame clones and lacks some. The DNA gave D and trimming, while V, J and clone size come from that table. The sample shows approximately 130,000 clones, about 80% of them seen only once. The clonotype comes from a middle-aged man with active or convalescent COVID-19. The chain links TRBV5-1 to TRBJ2-3, with 8 positions matching TRBD1. The sample consisted of peripheral blood. The CDR3 DNA sequence: TGCGCCAGCACGAAACAGGGGGAGATCACAGATACGCAGTATTTT. This gives the protein CASTKQGEITDTQYF. The full variable domain, completed using reference TRBV5-1 and TRBJ2-3, is KAGVTQTPRYLIKTRGQQVTLSCSPISGHRSVSWYQQTPGQGLQFLFEYFSETQRNKGNFPGRFSGRQFSNSRSEMNVSTLELGDSALYLCASTKQGEITDTQYFGPGTRLTVL.